The following is a TCR beta chain sequence with its context. The sample belongs to a study of Ad26.COV2.S vaccination and SARS-CoV-2 variants. The CDR3 extends over 18 amino acids. Libraries were prepared by immunoSEQ multiplex PCR; TCRdb keeps only in-frame clonotypes and omits some of them. This table holds approximately 360,000 clones, roughly 80% found once. As to treatment: 15 to 20 received Ad26.COV2.S at low or high dose, single or two shots; several received placebo; per-sample allocation not given. Collection of the samples took place on day 63 after the first injection of vaccine or placebo.

The sequence came from a person aged 18-60 years who received the Ad26.COV2.S COVID-19 vaccine or a placebo. This sample comprised peripheral blood, obtained in a trial of Ad26.COV2.S vaccine versus placebo. The J gene is TRBJ2-7, the V gene TRBV21-1; the table's D call TRBD2 went unverified against the DNA. TRBV21-1 has pseudogene status. The CDR3 loop is CASSPGGTPNTDSYEQYF. CDR3 bases: TGTGCCAGCAGCCCGGGGGGAACTCCAAATACCGACAGTTACGAGCAGTACTTC.